A single sample is the source of the 32 T cell receptor beta chains below, sequenced in a study of shared clonotypes between healthy human individuals. Repertoires were generated with immunoSEQ multiplex PCR, while TCRdb's copy carries only in-frame clones and drops some. The data hold 650,000 to 800,000 clones, with about 91% observed a single time. CD8 cells regarded as naive lacked CD45RO, were positively chosen for CCR7, and omitted terminally differentiated effector memory CD45RA+ cells. Sequencing used naive CD8+ T cells sorted from blood. Every receptor here comes from a young man in good health.

This clone was seen a single time. The V gene is TRBV6-5, the J gene TRBJ2-1, with no clear D. V lost 2 bases to trimming and J lost 8 bases, with 16 bases between them. CDR3 size: 15 residues. CDR1 and CDR2 from the germline V gene are MNHEY and SVGAGI. The CDR3 here is CASSYESLGSDEQFF. In DNA form, the CDR3 reads TGTGCCAGCAGTTACGAATCGTTGGGGTCGGATGAGCAGTTCTTC.

The V call is TRBV30, the J call TRBJ1-5; D is uncertain. CDR3 length: 15 residues. Trimming left V 0 bases short and J 0 bases short, with 9 bases between. CDR1 is GTSNPN and CDR2 is SVGIG in the germline V gene (reference sequence). CDR3 DNA sequence: TGTGCCTGGAGTGTCGGTACGGATAGCAATCAGCCCCAGCATTTT. This translates into CAWSVGTDSNQPQHF.

This clone was detected a few times. The chain joins TRBV2 to TRBJ1-1; no clear D. V was clipped by 4 bases and J by 0 bases, with 9 bases between them. CDR1 is SNHLY, CDR2 FYNNEI, per germline. The CDR3 consists of 14 residues. CDR3 bases: TGTGCCAGCAGTGTCTGGCAGCTGAACACTGAAGCTTTCTTT. This gives the protein CASSVWQLNTEAFF. The variable domain in full, with the rest retrieved from reference TRBV2 and TRBJ1-1, is EPEVTQTPSHQVTQMGQEVILRCVPISNHLYFYWYRQILGQKVEFLVSFYNNEISEKSEIFDDQFSVERPDGSNFTLKIRSTKLEDSAMYFCASSVWQLNTEAFFGQGTRLTVV.

The chain is built from TRBV5-1 and TRBJ2-1; 8 bases line up with TRBD1. The germline CDR1 and CDR2 sequences are SGHRS and YFSETQ. V was pared by 5 bases and J by 2 bases, with 12 bases of the junction left unmatched. The CDR3 sequence is 17 residues long. CDR3 DNA sequence: TGCGCCAGCAGGCTGTCTGATACAGGGGGACCCTACAATGAGCAGTTCTTC. It specifies CASRLSDTGGPYNEQFF.

The chain employs TRBV7-3 and TRBJ2-1; TRBD2 matches 8 bases. The trim removed 6 bases at V and 6 bases at J, leaving 4 bases unmatched. The CDR3 is 13 residues long. The germline V gene has CDR1 SGHTA and CDR2 FQGTGA. The CDR3 region is CASSHTSGNEQFF. CDR3 bases: TGTGCCAGCAGTCATACTAGCGGCAATGAGCAGTTCTTC.

The rearrangement uses TRBV7-6 and TRBJ2-3, with a tentative D call TRBD2 (6 bases). This CDR3 is 16 amino acids long. Trimming pared 5 bases from V and 5 bases from J, leaving 20 bases between. The V gene's germline CDR1 is SGHVS and CDR2 FNYEAQ. The CDR3 coding sequence is TGTGCCAGCAGCCGACCCTTAGCGGCCCCAGTAGATACGCAGTATTTT. Encoded protein: CASSRPLAAPVDTQYF. Looking up the rest from reference TRBV7-6 and TRBJ2-3 gives the full variable domain: GAGVSQSPRYKVTKRGQDVALRCDPISGHVSLYWYRQALGQGPEFLTYFNYEAQQDKSGLPNDRFSAERPEGSISTLTIQRTEQRDSAMYRCASSRPLAAPVDTQYFGPGTRLTVL.

V is TRBV19 and J is TRBJ2-7; the match to TRBD2 covers 11 bases. V lost 5 bases to trimming and J lost 6 bases; unmatched junction nucleotides: 3. Germline values: CDR1 LNHDA, CDR2 SQIVND (reference sequence). The CDR3 has 13 residues. This chain's CDR3 is CASSPLAGVEQYF. The CDR3 bases are TGTGCCAGTAGTCCACTAGCGGGAGTCGAGCAGTACTTC.

The gene calls are TRBV11-1 and TRBJ2-7; 8 nucleotides match TRBD2. Germline CDR1 reads SGHAT; CDR2 reads FQDESV (reference sequence). The V gene end was trimmed by 0 bases and the J gene end by 3 bases; junction bases not matched to a gene: 7. The CDR3 extends over 16 amino acids. This CDR3 reads CASSLASGTGDYEQYF. The CDR3 region has the DNA TGTGCCAGCAGCTTAGCTAGCGGGACTGGTGACTACGAGCAGTACTTC.

This chain joins TRBV10-2 and TRBJ2-5; 9 positions agree with TRBD2. V gave up 3 bases and J gave up 5 bases; unmatched junction bases: 7. CDR3 length: 15 amino acids. CDR1 and CDR2 (germline): WSHSY, SAAADI. DNA of the CDR3: TGCGCCAGCAGTGACCCGCGGGAGGGCCGGGAGACCCAGTACTTC. Translated, it gives CASSDPREGRETQYF.

The chain has TRBV28 and TRBJ1-4, with D perhaps matching TRBD1 (5 bases). Per the germline V gene, CDR1 is MDHEN and CDR2 is SYDVKM. Trimming stripped 6 bases from V and 4 bases from J, with 12 bases between. CDR3 length: 14 amino acids. The CDR3 DNA reads TGTGCCAGCAGGACCGGGGCTTATAATGAAAAACTGTTTTTT. As protein: CASRTGAYNEKLFF.

The chain carries TRBV27 and TRBJ2-7, with D possibly being TRBD2 (6 bases). Deletions cut 0 bases from V and 1 base from J, with 13 bases between. The CDR3 is made up of 16 amino acids. Germline CDR1 and CDR2: MNHEY and SMNVEV (reference sequence). The DNA for the CDR3 is TGTGCCAGCAGTTTATCGGCGGGGCACCTATCCTACGAGCAGTACTTC. It is translated as CASSLSAGHLSYEQYF.

V is TRBV7-2 and J is TRBJ1-3, with no clear D. V dropped 1 base and J dropped 2 bases, with 9 bases sitting between them. The germline V gene has CDR1 SGHTA and CDR2 FQGNSA. CDR3 length equals 15 residues. The DNA for the CDR3 is TGTGCCAGCAGCTTAGGCCCTGGAGCTGGAAACACCATATATTTT. The encoded protein is CASSLGPGAGNTIYF.

This chain links TRBV5-1 with TRBJ2-7; a weak D match, TRBD2 (5 bases). Germline CDR1 SGHRS, CDR2 YFSETQ. V lost 0 bases, J lost 0 bases, and 7 bases lay in between. The CDR3 covers 14 residues. CDR3 nucleotides: TGCGCCAGCAGCTTGGCGGGAAGCTCCTACGAGCAGTACTTC. It specifies CASSLAGSSYEQYF.

This clone was seen only once. V usage is TRBV11-1 and J usage is TRBJ2-7; D might be TRBD2 (6 bases). V shed 6 bases and J shed 3 bases, with 18 bases lying between them. Germline CDR1 and CDR2: SGHAT and FQDESV (reference sequence). This CDR3 is 15 amino acids long. The CDR3 here is CASSQRLVGVYEQYF. The DNA of the CDR3 is TGTGCCAGCAGTCAAAGACTAGTCGGGGTCTACGAGCAGTACTTC.

The chain couples TRBV11-2 to TRBJ2-3, with 7 nucleotides matching TRBD2. CDR1 is SGHAT and CDR2 is FQNNGV in the germline V gene. V dropped 5 bases and J dropped 5; count of bases not matched to a gene: 19. This CDR3 has 18 residues. The CDR3 loop reads CASSPKQPAGREIDTQYF. The CDR3, as DNA: TGTGCCAGCAGCCCAAAACAACCGGCGGGGCGGGAGATAGATACGCAGTATTTT.

V gene TRBV11-2 combines with J gene TRBJ2-5; TRBD2 matches 9 bases. Losses at the gene ends were 2 bases for V and 2 bases for J; bases not matched to a gene: 9. The CDR3 runs 17 residues. CDR1 is SGHAT, CDR2 FQNNGV, per germline. The CDR3 reads CASSLYGWTSVQETQYF. DNA for the CDR3: TGTGCCAGCAGCTTATATGGGTGGACTAGCGTACAAGAGACCCAGTACTTC.

The CDR3 region is CASSLDPWRAGANEQFF. For the CDR3, the DNA is TGTGCCAGCAGCTTAGACCCCTGGAGGGCGGGTGCCAATGAGCAGTTCTTC. The chain has TRBV7-9 and TRBJ2-1, with D tentatively TRBD2 (6 bases). This CDR3 is built from 17 residues. V lost 1 base and J 6 bases, leaving 19 bases between the germline ends. Germline V lookup: CDR1 SEHNR, CDR2 FQNEAQ (reference sequence).

The chain joins TRBV6-6 to TRBJ1-3, with D unclear. V was trimmed by 8 bases and J by 4 bases, leaving 12 bases between them. Germline CDR1 is MNHNY and CDR2 is SVGAGI (reference sequence). There are 13 residues in the CDR3. The CDR3 bases are TGTGCCAGCCGTTTGGAGGCAGGAAACACCATATATTTT. Translated: CASRLEAGNTIYF.

The genes are TRBV7-9 and TRBJ2-1; TRBD2 matches at 7 bases. After removal of 5 bases from V and 0 bases from J, the junction contained 10 bases not matched to a gene. This CDR3 is built from 17 residues. The V gene's germline CDR1 is SEHNR and CDR2 FQNEAQ (reference sequence). The CDR3 loop is CASSEASLAASYNEQFF. The CDR3 bases are TGTGCCAGCAGCGAAGCTAGTCTAGCGGCCTCCTACAATGAGCAGTTCTTC.

CDR3 in amino acids: CASSHMTRYNEQFF. The CDR3, as DNA: TGTGCCAGCAGTCACATGACTAGGTACAATGAGCAGTTCTTC. The chain joins TRBV6-9 to TRBJ2-1; tentative D call: TRBD2 (6 bases). This CDR3 has 14 amino acids. Germline V CDR1 and CDR2: MNHGY, SVAAGI. Trimming took 5 bases from V and 4 from J, leaving 12 bases between them.

This clone was seen more than once but under ten times. The chain uses TRBV11-2 and TRBJ1-2; 7 bases are shared with TRBD1. Germline V lookup: CDR1 SGHAT, CDR2 FQNNGV. After removal of 4 bases from V and 7 bases from J, the junction contained 0 bases not matched to a gene. There are 11 residues in the CDR3. The CDR3 DNA reads TGTGCCAGCAGCTACAGGGGTGGCTACACCTTC. It translates to CASSYRGGYTF. Full variable domain (remainder filled in from reference TRBV11-2 and TRBJ1-2): EAGVAQSPRYKIIEKRQSVAFWCNPISGHATLYWYQQILGQGPKLLIQFQNNGVVDDSQLPKDRFSAERLKGVDSTLKIQPAKLEDSAVYLCASSYRGGYTFGSGTRLTVV.

The genes are TRBV18 and TRBJ1-1; 11 bases are a match to TRBD1. The CDR3 contains 16 residues. The germline gives CDR1 KGHSH, CDR2 LQKENI. The J segment lost 3 bases and the V segment lost 5 bases, leaving 8 bases of the junction unmatched. The CDR3 region has the DNA TGTGCCAGCTCAGCCCGGGACAGGGGGTGGGACACTGAAGCTTTCTTT. It yields the protein CASSARDRGWDTEAFF.

The J gene is TRBJ2-3, the V gene TRBV2, with D possibly being TRBD2 (7 bases). Germline V CDR1 and CDR2: SNHLY, FYNNEI. The CDR3 length is 14 residues. V lost 8 bases to trimming and J lost 4 bases, with 16 bases between them. The CDR3 here is CASPDRGGSDTQYF. The CDR3 region has the DNA TGTGCCAGCCCTGATCGCGGGGGCTCAGATACGCAGTATTTT.

The chain joins TRBV6-1 to TRBJ2-7, with D possibly TRBD1 on 6 matching bases. The CDR3 is made up of 13 amino acids. Germline V gives CDR1 MNHNS, CDR2 SASEGT. The V end lost 6 bases, the J end lost 1 base, and 10 bases lay between the germline ends. In DNA form, the CDR3 reads TGTGCCAGCAGGAAGACAGGTTCCTACGAGCAGTACTTC. It codes for CASRKTGSYEQYF.

This sequence joins TRBV11-2 and TRBJ1-5; D gene uncertain. The V gene lost 4 bases and the J gene lost 7 bases, with 8 bases spanning the gap. CDR3 length: 12 amino acids. Germline assignment: CDR1 SGHAT and CDR2 FQNNGV. The CDR3 loop reads CASSSFGQPQHF. In nucleotides, the CDR3 is TGTGCCAGCAGCTCCTTCGGACAGCCCCAGCATTTT.

The V gene is TRBV7-6, the J gene TRBJ2-1; no clear D gene. CDR3 length equals 12 residues. V lost 1 base and J 8 bases, leaving 6 bases between the germline ends. Germline CDR1 is SGHVS and CDR2 is FNYEAQ. CDR3 amino acids: CASSLEDDEQFF. Here the CDR3 DNA reads TGTGCCAGCAGCTTAGAAGACGATGAGCAGTTCTTC.

The CDR3 nucleotides read TGTGCCAGCAGTCTCACGACCAATGAGCAGTTCTTC. Its translation is CASSLTTNEQFF. The chain links TRBV27 to TRBJ2-1, with D unclear. V was cut by 5 bases and J by 6 bases, with 8 bases left in between. There are 12 residues in the CDR3. Germline CDR1 is MNHEY and CDR2 is SMNVEV (reference sequence).

The gene calls are TRBV9 and TRBJ2-2; maybe TRBD2 (5 bases). Germline assignment: CDR1 SGDLS and CDR2 YYNGEE. The CDR3 extends over 13 amino acids. V shed 5 bases and J shed 7 bases, with 12 bases lying between them. CDR3 sequence: CASSDLRDGELFF. CDR3 coding DNA: TGTGCCAGCAGTGATCTTCGGGACGGGGAGCTGTTTTTT.

Worth noting for this clone: Other nucleotide sequences from this sample produce the same CDR3. The CDR3: CASSLGGNTEAFF. CDR3 sequence (DNA): TGTGCCAGCAGTTTGGGCGGGAACACTGAAGCTTTCTTT. This chain uses TRBV27 with TRBJ1-1; D not certain. The CDR3 length is 13 residues. CDR1 is MNHEY and CDR2 is SMNVEV in the germline V gene (reference sequence). The V end was cut by 3 bases, the J end by 1 base, with 6 bases between.

This sequence joins TRBV27 and TRBJ1-1, with 7 positions matching TRBD1. This CDR3 has 15 residues. V lost 2 bases and J lost 5; bases outside the gene matches: 8. CDR1 is MNHEY and CDR2 is SMNVEV in the germline V gene (reference sequence). The CDR3 region has the DNA TGTGCCAGCAGTTTAGTGCCAGGGGGGTTTACTGAAGCTTTCTTT. It yields the protein CASSLVPGGFTEAFF.

The CDR3 reads CATSGSKNIQYF. DNA of the CDR3: TGTGCCACCTCGGGCTCCAAAAACATTCAGTACTTC. The chain couples TRBV5-5 to TRBJ2-4; D remains ambiguous. CDR1 and CDR2 from the germline V gene are SGHKS and YYEKEE (reference sequence). CDR3 length: 12 residues. V lost 9 bases, J lost 2 bases, and 9 bases lay in between.

The chain employs TRBV27 and TRBJ2-2, with TRBD1 matching 9 bases. Trimming at V came to 8 bases and at J to 6 bases, leaving 10 bases not matched to a gene. Germline CDR1 reads MNHEY; CDR2 reads SMNVEV (reference sequence). This CDR3 is 15 amino acids long. The CDR3 loop reads CASALGQGGAGELFF. CDR3 nucleotide sequence: TGTGCCAGCGCGCTGGGACAGGGAGGGGCCGGGGAGCTGTTTTTT.